The rows below give T cell receptor beta chains drawn from one sample of a study of CD4+ T cells in melanoma. This table comes from immunoSEQ multiplex PCR, and its TCRdb copy is limited to in-frame clones, with some not included. The repertoire holds roughly 12,000 clones, with roughly two thirds as singletons. The sequenced sample consisted of cells from a culture (not recorded whether cultured in vitro). All receptors derive from a human donor with melanoma. Each CDR3 is given with its conserved first and last residue. A D gene is named only where the DNA matches it firmly. Clone size, where shown, is once, few, many, or a class for clones that have expanded.

size	V	D	J	DNA	CDR3
few	TRBV29-1	-	TRBJ1-2	TGCAGCTCTGGTGGCAGACAGTATGGCTACACCTTC	CSSGGRQYGYTF
-	TRBV2	-	TRBJ1-3	TGTGCCACCCGACTGGGGGGAAACACCATATATTTT	CATRLGGNTIYF
-	TRBV29-1	TRBD2	TRBJ2-5	TGCAGCGTTGGGGGACTAGCGGGAGAGACCCAGTACTTC	CSVGGLAGETQYF
-	TRBV11-2	-	TRBJ2-7	TGTGCCAGCAGTCAAATCCCGGGACTCGGCCCCTACGAGCAGTACTTC	CASSQIPGLGPYEQYF
-	TRBV5-1	-	TRBJ2-1	TGCGCCAGCAGCTTGGGGGACTTATACAATGAGCAGTTCTTC	CASSLGDLYNEQFF
-	TRBV19	TRBD1	TRBJ2-1	TGTGCCAGTAGGCTGGGACAGGGACCCTACAATGAGCAGTTCTTC	CASRLGQGPYNEQFF
-	TRBV11-3	-	TRBJ2-7	TGTGCCAGCAGCTTTAGGACGGTATCGAACTACGAGCAGTACTTC	CASSFRTVSNYEQYF
-	TRBV6-5	TRBD1	TRBJ2-1	TGTGCCAGCAGGGGACAGGGCGTCGGTGAGCAGTTCTTC	CASRGQGVGEQFF
-	TRBV5-1	TRBD2	TRBJ2-3	TGCGCCAGCGGGCGGGGGGGCACAGATACGCAGTATTTT	CASGRGGTDTQYF
-	TRBV2	TRBD1	TRBJ1-2	TGTGCCAGCAGTGCTGAGGGGGCGATTTTTGGCTACACCTTC	CASSAEGAIFGYTF
-	TRBV19	-	TRBJ1-2	TGTGCCAGTAGGTTAGATCCGAACTATGGCTACACCTTC	CASRLDPNYGYTF
-	TRBV11-2	TRBD2	TRBJ2-5	TGTGCCAGCAGCTTAGAGGCTAGCGGGGGGGCAACTAGAAAGACCCAGTACTTC	CASSLEASGGATRKTQYF
few	TRBV6-5	-	TRBJ1-2	TGTGCCAGCAGTTACGCGGAGGAGGGCTATGGCTACACCTTC	CASSYAEEGYGYTF
-	TRBV13	-	TRBJ2-7	TGTGCCAGCAGCGCCCCCAGGGCCAACTCCTACGAGCAGTACTTC	CASSAPRANSYEQYF
-	TRBV6-6	-	TRBJ1-4	TGTGCCAGCAGTTCCAGGGCACGCGAAAAACTGTTTTTT	CASSSRAREKLFF
-	TRBV10-2	TRBD2	TRBJ2-1	TGCGCCAGCAGTGGCTGGGGACTATCCAATGAGCAGTTCTTC	CASSGWGLSNEQFF
-	TRBV28	-	TRBJ1-1	TGTGCCAGCCAGTGGGTCGGGGATAACACTGAAGCTTTCTTT	CASQWVGDNTEAFF
-	TRBV11-2	-	TRBJ1-4	TGTGCCAGCAGCCCACAGATGGGGGGTGAAAAACTGTTTTTT	CASSPQMGGEKLFF
-	TRBV4-2	-	TRBJ2-3	TGTGCCAGCAGCCAAGGACCCCGGAAAGATACGCAGTATTTT	CASSQGPRKDTQYF
-	TRBV2	-	TRBJ1-2	TGTGCCAGCAGCGAACAAGACAGAAACTATGGCTACACCTTC	CASSEQDRNYGYTF
-	TRBV30	TRBD1	TRBJ1-4	TGTGCCTGGAGCACCGGGACAGGGTATGAAAAACTGTTTTTT	CAWSTGTGYEKLFF
few	TRBV18	-	TRBJ2-7	TGTGCCAGCTCACCAGACTTTAACTCCTACGAGCAGTACTTC	CASSPDFNSYEQYF
-	TRBV12-2	-	TRBJ1-2	TGTGCAAGTCGCTCCAGCCCGGACAGGGGGCGCGGCTACACCTTC	CASRSSPDRGRGYTF
-	TRBV6-1	TRBD2	TRBJ2-7	TGTGCCAGCAGTGAAGCCTCGGGGGGTTACGAGCAGTACTTC	CASSEASGGYEQYF
-	TRBV2	-	TRBJ2-7	TGTGCCAGCATAGGGGCCCTCACTTACGAGCAGTACTTC	CASIGALTYEQYF
-	TRBV6-4	-	TRBJ2-3	TGTGCCAGCAGTGCCTTAATAGGCACAGATACGCAGTATTTT	CASSALIGTDTQYF
-	TRBV5-4	-	TRBJ2-7	TGTGCCAGCAGCTTGGAGGCGGCCTACGAGCAGTACTTC	CASSLEAAYEQYF
-	TRBV13	-	TRBJ1-4	TGTGCCAGCAGCTCTCGGGGGTTGGCAACTAATGAAAAACTGTTTTTT	CASSSRGLATNEKLFF
few	TRBV6-5	TRBD2	TRBJ2-1	TGTGCCAGCAGTTACAGTAGCGGGGTGTACAATGAGCAGTTCTTC	CASSYSSGVYNEQFF
few	TRBV5-1	TRBD2	TRBJ2-3	TGCGCCAGCAGCCTATGGACTAGCGGGGGCGGCACAGATACGCAGTATTTT	CASSLWTSGGGTDTQYF
-	TRBV5-1	TRBD1	TRBJ1-5	TGCGCCAGCAGCTTGACAGGGGCTCAGCCCCAGCATTTT	CASSLTGAQPQHF
-	TRBV19	TRBD1	TRBJ1-1	TGTGCCAGCAGAGCGGGCAGGGGGTTGTCTCCTGAAGCTTTCTTT	CASRAGRGLSPEAFF
-	TRBV11-2	-	TRBJ1-5	TGTGCCAGCAGCTTAGAGATTAGCAATCAGCCCCAGCATTTT	CASSLEISNQPQHF
-	TRBV5-4	-	TRBJ2-7	TGTGCCAGCAGCTTGGGGTGGAGGGGCGGTGCGTCCTACGAGCAGTACTTC	CASSLGWRGGASYEQYF
-	TRBV5-1	TRBD1	TRBJ1-3	TGCGCCAGCAGGGGACAGGTGTCTGGAAACACCATATATTTT	CASRGQVSGNTIYF
few	TRBV11-3	TRBD1	TRBJ2-7	TGTGCCAGCAGCCCCGACAGGGACGACTACGAGCAGTACTTC	CASSPDRDDYEQYF
-	TRBV18	-	TRBJ1-1	TGTGCCAGCTCACCTTCCCGGCAGAACACTGAAGCTTTCTTT	CASSPSRQNTEAFF
-	TRBV2	-	TRBJ1-2	TGTGCCAGCAGTGGCAGGTCTCGCAACTATGGCTACACCTTC	CASSGRSRNYGYTF
-	TRBV6-1	-	TRBJ1-6	TGTGCCAGCAGTGAAATCGCAGGAAATTCACCCCTCCACTTT	CASSEIAGNSPLHF
once	TRBV6-5	-	TRBJ1-2	TGTGCCAGCAAAGAACAGGGATTTGACTATGGCTACACCTTC	CASKEQGFDYGYTF
few	TRBV6-5	-	TRBJ1-5	TGTGCCAGCAGCCCGGAGAGGCGCAATCAGCCCCAGCATTTT	CASSPERRNQPQHF
-	TRBV7-7	-	TRBJ2-1	TGTGCCAGCAGCTTATACAGCTTTGGTGAGCAGTTCTTC	CASSLYSFGEQFF